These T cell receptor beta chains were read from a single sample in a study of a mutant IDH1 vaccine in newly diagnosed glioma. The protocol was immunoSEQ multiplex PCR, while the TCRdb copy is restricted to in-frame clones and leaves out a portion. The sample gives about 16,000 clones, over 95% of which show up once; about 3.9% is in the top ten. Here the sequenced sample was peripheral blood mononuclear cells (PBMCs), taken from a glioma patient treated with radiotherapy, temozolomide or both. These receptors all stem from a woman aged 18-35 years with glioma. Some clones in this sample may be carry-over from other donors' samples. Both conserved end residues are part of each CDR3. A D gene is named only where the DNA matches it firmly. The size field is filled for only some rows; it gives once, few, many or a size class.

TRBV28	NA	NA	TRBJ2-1	TGTGCCAGCAGTTTTGTTTACAATGAGCAGTTCTTC	CASSFVYNEQFF
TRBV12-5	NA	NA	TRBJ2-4	TGTGCTAGTGCCGATGACAGAGCCAAAAACATTCAGTACTTC	CASADDRAKNIQYF
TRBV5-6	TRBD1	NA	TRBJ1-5	TGTGCCAGCAGCTCGACCGGGACAGGGCCTTTCAATCAGCCCCAGCATTTT	CASSSTGTGPFNQPQHF
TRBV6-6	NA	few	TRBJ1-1	TGTGCCAGCAGTCCCCAGATCGGGGCTGAAGCTTTCTTT	CASSPQIGAEAFF
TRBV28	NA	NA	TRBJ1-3	TGTGCCAGCGGTGGTTACTCTGGAAACACCATATATTTT	CASGGYSGNTIYF
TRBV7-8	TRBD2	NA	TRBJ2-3	TGTGCCAGCAGCTTAGGGACTAGTACATCCCGGGCAACAGATACGCAGTATTTT	CASSLGTSTSRATDTQYF
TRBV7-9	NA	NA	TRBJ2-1	TGTGCCAGCAGCTTCAGGGTGGCTAGCTCCTACAATGAGCAGTTCTTC	CASSFRVASSYNEQFF
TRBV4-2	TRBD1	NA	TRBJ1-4	TGTGCCAGCAGCCAGGGGACGGGACAGGGTAATGAAAAACTGTTTTTT	CASSQGTGQGNEKLFF
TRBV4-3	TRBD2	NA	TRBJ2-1	TGCGCCAGCAGCCAAGGGGGCGGGGGTTCCTACAATGAGCAGTTCTTC	CASSQGGGGSYNEQFF
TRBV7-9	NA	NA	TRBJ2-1	TGTGCCAGCAGCTTAAATCGAGATGAGCAGTTCTTC	CASSLNRDEQFF
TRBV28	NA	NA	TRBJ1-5	TGTGCCAGCAGTCCCGTAGTCCTTAGCAATCAGCCCCAGCATTTT	CASSPVVLSNQPQHF
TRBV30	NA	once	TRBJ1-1	TGTGCCTGGAGTGGGCAGGGCCCTGAAGCTTTCTTT	CAWSGQGPEAFF
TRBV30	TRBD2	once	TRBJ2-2	TGTGCCTGGAAAGCGGGGGTGGCGAACACCGGGGAGCTGTTTTTT	CAWKAGVANTGELFF
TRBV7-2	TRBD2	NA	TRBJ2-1	TGTGCCAGCAGCTCGGGACTAGCGGGAACTAACAAAAATGAGCAGTTCTTC	CASSSGLAGTNKNEQFF
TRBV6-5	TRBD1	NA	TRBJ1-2	TGTGCCAGCAGCCAGGGGGACACCACTAACTATGGCTACACCTTC	CASSQGDTTNYGYTF
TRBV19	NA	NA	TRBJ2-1	TGTGCCAGTAGTTTGGACGTCTTTGATGAGCAGTTCTTC	CASSLDVFDEQFF
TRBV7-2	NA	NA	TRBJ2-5	TGTGCCAGCAGGTCTTCGGCGGCCCAGTACTTC	CASRSSAAQYF
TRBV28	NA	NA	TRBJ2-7	TGTGCCAGCAGTCCGACAGTATCCTACGAGCAGTACTTC	CASSPTVSYEQYF
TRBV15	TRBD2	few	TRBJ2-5	TGTGCCACCAGCAGAGATGGCGGGAGCGTCGAGACCCAGTACTTC	CATSRDGGSVETQYF
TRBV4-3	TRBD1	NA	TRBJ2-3	TGCGCCAGCAGCCGAGTGACGATTCGGGGGGGTCGACAGGGGGCTGGAGATACGCAGTATTTT	CASSRVTIRGGRQGAGDTQYF
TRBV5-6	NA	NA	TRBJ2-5	TGTGCCAGCAGCTTGGGACAGTACCAAGAGACCCAGTACTTC	CASSLGQYQETQYF
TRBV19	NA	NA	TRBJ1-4	TGTGCCAGTAGTATTTTTAATGAAAAACTGTTTTTT	CASSIFNEKLFF
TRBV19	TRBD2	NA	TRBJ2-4	TGTGCCAGTAGTCTTCCGACGGGGGGAGCCAAAAACATTCAGTACTTC	CASSLPTGGAKNIQYF
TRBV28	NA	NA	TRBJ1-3	TGTGCCAGCATTGATGGGACCCTCTCTGGAAACACCATATATTTT	CASIDGTLSGNTIYF
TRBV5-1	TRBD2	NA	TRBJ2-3	TGCGCCAGCAGCCAAACTAGCGGGAGGACAGATACGCAGTATTTT	CASSQTSGRTDTQYF
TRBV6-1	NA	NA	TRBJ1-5	TGTGCCAGCAAGGAGAACCCTAGCAATCAGCCCCAGCATTTT	CASKENPSNQPQHF
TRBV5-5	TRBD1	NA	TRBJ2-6	TGTGCCAGCAGCTCACAGGGGACTGGGGCCAACGTCCTGACTTTC	CASSSQGTGANVLTF
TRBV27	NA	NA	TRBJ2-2	TGTGCCAGCAGTTTGGGGTACATGAACACCGGGGAGCTGTTTTTT	CASSLGYMNTGELFF
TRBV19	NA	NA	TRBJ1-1	TGTGCCAGTAGTAAAACCGGGACTATGAACACTGAAGCTTTCTTT	CASSKTGTMNTEAFF
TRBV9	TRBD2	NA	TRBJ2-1	TGTGCCAGCAGCGTAGGACTAGCGGACCCCAATGAGCAGTTCTTC	CASSVGLADPNEQFF
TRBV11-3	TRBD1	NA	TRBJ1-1	TGTGCCAGCAGCTGGACCGGGACAGGGGGCACTGAAGCTTTCTTT	CASSWTGTGGTEAFF
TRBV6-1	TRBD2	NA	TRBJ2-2	TGTGCCAGCACATTGGGGGAGGGCCGCACCGGGGAGCTGTTTTTT	CASTLGEGRTGELFF
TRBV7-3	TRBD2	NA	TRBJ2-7	TGTGCCAGCAGCTTAGGGGCGGGGGGCGGATACGAGCAGTACTTC	CASSLGAGGGYEQYF
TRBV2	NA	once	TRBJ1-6	TGTGCCAGCACAAGAGGCCATAATTCACCCCTCCACTTT	CASTRGHNSPLHF
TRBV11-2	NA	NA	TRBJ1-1	TGTGCCAGCAGCTTAGGAGCGGATCTGGTAGCTTTCTTT	CASSLGADLVAFF
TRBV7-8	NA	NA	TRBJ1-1	TGTGCCAGCAGCTTCAGGACGGCGAACACTGAAGCTTTCTTT	CASSFRTANTEAFF
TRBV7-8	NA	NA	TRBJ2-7	TGTGCCAGCAGCTTATCGGTGGGAGTGTCCTACGAGCAGTACTTC	CASSLSVGVSYEQYF
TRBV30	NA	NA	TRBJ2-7	TGTGCCTTGGACAGATCTATCTACGAGCAGTACTTC	CALDRSIYEQYF
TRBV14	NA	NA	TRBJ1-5	TGTGCCAGCAGCTATGGACAGATTAGCAATCAGCCCCAGCATTTT	CASSYGQISNQPQHF
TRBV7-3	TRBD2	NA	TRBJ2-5	TGTGCCAGCAGCTCCGATCGGGGGGGAGGGCCGGAGACCCAGTACTTC	CASSSDRGGGPETQYF
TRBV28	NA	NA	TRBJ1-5	TGTGCCAGCAGTTTTCTCCAGGGGAGACAGCCCCAGCATTTT	CASSFLQGRQPQHF
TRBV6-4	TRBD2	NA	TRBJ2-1	TGTGCCAGCAGTGAGGGGGCTAGCGGGCAGGATGAGCAGTTCTTC	CASSEGASGQDEQFF
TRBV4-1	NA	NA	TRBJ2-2	TGCGCCAGCAGCCAGATCGACATGGGCCTCCAAGGGACCGGGGAGCTGTTTTTT	CASSQIDMGLQGTGELFF
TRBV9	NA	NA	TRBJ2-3	TGTGCCAGCAGCGTACCCCTAGTCACTCCACCTCGCACAGATACGCAGTATTTT	CASSVPLVTPPRTDTQYF
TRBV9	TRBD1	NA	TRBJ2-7	TGTGCCAGCAGCGCACAGGGGAGCGAGCAGTACTTC	CASSAQGSEQYF